These 9 T cell receptor beta chains share one sample of origin, sequenced in a study of cytomegalovirus exposure and HLA in healthy donors (dated by TCRdb to 2017 to 2019). Receptor amplification or capture employed the immunoSEQ multiplex PCR assay. The multiplex PCR relied on a mix of 60 forward primers for TCR Vbeta segments and 13 reverse primers for TCR Jbeta segments. TCRdb provides this immuneACCESS table in a form limited to in-frame rearrangements. Some clones are lacking; in checked studies, under half of them reflect an unresolved V gene, and why the rest are absent is not known. The table for this sample lists around 130,000 clones; nearly 85% of them were counted only once. Of the sample, roughly 1.2% falls within the top ten clones. The sample consisted of PBMCs. All receptors derive from a boy between 10 and 17 years old in good health and CMV-seronegative.

J is TRBJ1-1 and V is TRBV6-5; TRBD1 might be the D (6 bases). The V gene's germline CDR1 is MNHEY and CDR2 SVGAGI. V lost 10 bases and J lost 2, with 20 bases in between. CDR3 size: 15 residues. The chain's CDR3 is CATALRGTQNTEAFF. The DNA of the CDR3 is TGTGCCACCGCCCTGAGGGGGACACAAAACACTGAAGCTTTCTTT.

The chain employs TRBV7-9 and TRBJ2-7; D is unclear. The CDR3 extends over 15 amino acids. V was pared by 4 bases and J by 5 bases, with 18 bases between. CDR1 is SEHNR, CDR2 FQNEAQ, per germline (reference sequence). CDR3 bases: TGTGCCAGCAGCTCCCAAGTCGTCGGGTCCCACGAGCAGTACTTC. As protein: CASSSQVVGSHEQYF.

This sequence joins TRBV6-1 and TRBJ2-4; 8 bases are a match to TRBD1. CDR1 and CDR2 from the germline V gene are MNHNS and SASEGT. Trimming removed 8 bases from V and 6 bases from J; junction bases left unmatched: 12. The CDR3 contains 15 residues. The CDR3 DNA sequence: TGTGCCAGCTGGAGGGACAGGTCGCCTGGAAACATTCAGTACTTC. This gives the protein CASWRDRSPGNIQYF.

The chain has TRBV25-1 and TRBJ2-5, with 9 bases lining up with TRBD2. There are 15 residues in the CDR3. V lost 1 base and J lost 2; bases outside the gene matches: 2. Germline CDR1 reads MGHDK; CDR2 reads SYGVNS. CDR3 sequence (DNA): TGTGCCAGCAGTGAATGGCTAGCGGGACAAGAGACCCAGTACTTC. This encodes CASSEWLAGQETQYF.

J is TRBJ1-5 and V is TRBV6-1; no firm D call. Trimming shortened V by 2 bases and J by 6 bases, and 5 bases separated the two germline ends. This CDR3 has 12 amino acids. Germline V gives CDR1 MNHNS, CDR2 SASEGT. CDR3 nucleotides: TGTGCCAGCAGTGAAAGGAGTCAGCCCCAGCATTTT. Residues: CASSERSQPQHF.

V usage is TRBV6-5 and J usage is TRBJ2-3, with D tentatively TRBD2 (6 bases). CDR3 length equals 14 residues. Per germline, CDR1 MNHEY and CDR2 SVGAGI. Trimming removed 8 bases from V and 3 bases from J, with 15 bases in between. CDR3 in amino acids: CASRREWGTDTQYF. Here the CDR3 DNA reads TGTGCCAGCCGACGGGAGTGGGGGACAGATACGCAGTATTTT.

This chain links TRBV5-4 with TRBJ2-3; the match to TRBD1 covers 8 bases. Germline values: CDR1 SGHNT, CDR2 YYREEE (reference sequence). V lost 5 bases to trimming and J lost 0 bases; unmatched junction nucleotides: 8. This CDR3 is 16 amino acids long. CDR3 sequence: CASSSAQGASTDTQYF. The DNA of the CDR3 is TGTGCCAGCAGTTCTGCGCAGGGGGCTAGCACAGATACGCAGTATTTT.

This clone was detected only once. This sequence joins TRBV9 and TRBJ2-7; 11 positions match TRBD1. The CDR3 loop spans 14 amino acids. V trimming: 3 bases; J trimming: 3 bases; junction bases outside the gene matches: 2. The germline V gene encodes CDR1 SGDLS and CDR2 YYNGEE. CDR3 sequence reads: CASSGGQGGYEQYF. The DNA for the CDR3 is TGTGCCAGCAGCGGGGGACAGGGGGGCTACGAGCAGTACTTC.

This clone was observed once. V and J are TRBV18 and TRBJ2-1; maybe TRBD1 (5 bases). There are 14 residues in the CDR3. Germline CDR1 is KGHSH and CDR2 is LQKENI. Trimming left V 3 bases short and J 2 bases short, with 8 bases between. CDR3 DNA sequence: TGTGCCAGCTCACCGCTGGACACCTACAATGAGCAGTTCTTC. Protein: CASSPLDTYNEQFF.